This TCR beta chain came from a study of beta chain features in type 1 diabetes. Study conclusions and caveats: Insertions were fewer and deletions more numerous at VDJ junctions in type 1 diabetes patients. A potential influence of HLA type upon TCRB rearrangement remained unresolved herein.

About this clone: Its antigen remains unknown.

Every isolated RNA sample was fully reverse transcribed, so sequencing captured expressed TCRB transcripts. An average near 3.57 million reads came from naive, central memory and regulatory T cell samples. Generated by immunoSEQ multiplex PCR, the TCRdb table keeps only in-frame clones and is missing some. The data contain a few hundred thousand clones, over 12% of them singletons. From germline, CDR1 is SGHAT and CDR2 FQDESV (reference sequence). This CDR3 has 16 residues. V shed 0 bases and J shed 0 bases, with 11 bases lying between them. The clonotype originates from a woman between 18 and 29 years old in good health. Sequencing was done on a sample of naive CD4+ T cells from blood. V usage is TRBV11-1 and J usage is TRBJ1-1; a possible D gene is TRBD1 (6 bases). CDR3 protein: CASSLAGANMNTEAFF. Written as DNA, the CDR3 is TGTGCCAGCAGCTTAGCGGGGGCCAACATGAACACTGAAGCTTTCTTT.